The 27 T cell receptor beta chains given below trace back to one sample, sequenced in a study of blood T cell repertoires in COVID-19. Sequencing used immunoSEQ multiplex PCR; TCRdb keeps in-frame clones, though not all of them. The data hold about 330,000 clones, with under 90% observed a single time. Source material: PBMCs or T cells enriched from blood (not recorded which). These receptors all come from a woman aged 18 to 35 who had recovered from COVID-19.

This clone has a single count. V gene TRBV28 combines with J gene TRBJ2-1; maybe TRBD2 (5 bases). This CDR3 contains 16 residues. Trimming took off 3 bases at V and 6 bases at J, with 18 bases between the two ends. CDR1 MDHEN and CDR2 SYDVKM come from the germline V gene. CDR3 in amino acids: CASSFGMRVGRNEQFF. As DNA, the CDR3 is TGTGCCAGCAGTTTTGGAATGAGGGTGGGCCGCAATGAGCAGTTCTTC.

This sequence joins TRBV11-3 and TRBJ2-3; 9 nucleotides align to TRBD2. V shed 5 bases and J 1 base; nucleotides not matched to a gene: 1. The CDR3 extends over 14 amino acids. CDR1 SGHNT and CDR2 YENEEA come from the germline V gene. DNA of the CDR3: TGTGCCAGCAGCCCTAGCGGGGGCACAGATACGCAGTATTTT. As protein: CASSPSGGTDTQYF.

The chain couples TRBV6-5 to TRBJ2-7, with 10 bases that match TRBD2. This CDR3 has 15 residues. Germline V CDR1 and CDR2: MNHEY, SVGAGI. J lost 7 bases, V lost 8 bases, and 14 bases had no gene match. Here the CDR3 reads CASAVERGGPGEQYF. DNA for the CDR3: TGTGCCAGCGCGGTTGAGCGGGGGGGCCCGGGGGAGCAGTACTTC.

The genes are TRBV3-1 (or the pseudogene TRBV3-2) and TRBJ1-2; the D gene is possibly TRBD1 (6 bases). There are 15 residues in the CDR3. The germline gives CDR1 LGHDT, CDR2 YNNKEL (reference sequence). V lost 2 bases to trimming and J lost 4 bases, with 14 bases between them. The CDR3 protein is CASSQNSGGRYGYTF. The DNA of the CDR3 is TGTGCCAGCAGCCAAAATTCGGGGGGCCGCTATGGCTACACCTTC.

This sequence joins TRBV28 and TRBJ1-2; 12 bases are a match to TRBD1. V lost 5 bases to trimming and J lost 8 bases; unmatched junction nucleotides: 6. The CDR3 sequence is 14 residues long. Germline V gene lookup returns CDR1 MDHEN and CDR2 SYDVKM. The CDR3 DNA follows: TGTGCCAGCAGTCGGACCGGGACAGGGGGCGGCTACACCTTC. The encoded protein is CASSRTGTGGGYTF.

The chain has TRBV20-1 and TRBJ2-2; 7 bases align to TRBD2. Germline lookup yields CDR1 DFQATT and CDR2 SNEGSKA (reference sequence). Trimming removed 4 bases from V and 4 bases from J; junction bases left unmatched: 6. CDR3 length: 14 residues. The CDR3 reads CSANERGSTGELFF. The DNA for the CDR3 is TGCAGTGCTAATGAGCGGGGATCCACCGGGGAGCTGTTTTTT.

The chain combines TRBV3-1 (or the pseudogene TRBV3-2) with TRBJ2-3, with D maybe TRBD1 (6 bases). Germline CDR1 is LGHDT and CDR2 is YNNKEL (reference sequence). V lost 0 bases, J lost 6 bases, and 10 bases lay in between. CDR3 length: 14 residues. The CDR3 DNA sequence: TGTGCCAGCAGCCAAGAGGGGGCGGGCGATACGCAGTATTTT. This encodes CASSQEGAGDTQYF.

The gene calls are TRBV5-1 and TRBJ1-1; the D gene is possibly TRBD1 (6 bases). Germline CDR1 reads SGHRS; CDR2 reads YFSETQ. Trimming left V 0 bases short and J 3 bases short, with 15 bases between. CDR3 length equals 16 residues. The CDR3, as DNA: TGCGCCAGCAGCTTGGTTTCAGGGACACCTTACACTGAAGCTTTCTTT. Translation: CASSLVSGTPYTEAFF.

This chain links TRBV3-1 (or the pseudogene TRBV3-2) with TRBJ2-3; 8 nucleotides align to TRBD2. The CDR3 is 13 residues long. Germline V gene lookup returns CDR1 LGHDT and CDR2 YNNKEL (reference sequence). V shed 1 base, J shed 6 bases, and the junction held 0 bases outside the gene matches. The CDR3 loop is CASSQAGGDTQYF. The CDR3 DNA sequence: TGTGCCAGCAGCCAAGCGGGAGGGGATACGCAGTATTTT.

This clone was found a few times. The rearrangement links TRBV5-6 to TRBJ2-7; maybe TRBD1 (6 bases). The CDR3 consists of 13 residues. V was cut by 3 bases and J by 5 bases, with 12 bases left in between. The germline V gene has CDR1 SGHDT and CDR2 YYEEEE. The CDR3 DNA reads as TGTGCCAGCAGCTCCCGGACAGTACACGAGCAGTACTTC. Translated: CASSSRTVHEQYF. Supplemented by reference TRBV5-6 and TRBJ2-7, the full variable domain reads DAGVTQSPTHLIKTRGQQVTLRCSPKSGHDTVSWYQQALGQGPQFIFQYYEEEERQRGNFPDRFSGHQFPNYSSELNVNALLLGDSALYLCASSSRTVHEQYFGPGTRLTVT.

The count of this clone is one. V usage is TRBV5-1 and J usage is TRBJ2-6; the D gene is possibly TRBD2 (6 bases). Trimming took 0 bases from V and 4 from J, leaving 8 bases between them. CDR1 and CDR2 from the germline V gene are SGHRS and YFSETQ. This CDR3 contains 15 residues. The CDR3 protein is CASSLAGDGANVLTF. CDR3 bases: TGCGCCAGCAGCTTGGCGGGGGACGGGGCCAACGTCCTGACTTTC.

The CDR3 DNA follows: TGCAGTGCTAGTAGAGGGAGGGCATCCCACGAGCAGTACTTC. Protein sequence: CSASRGRASHEQYF. This sequence joins TRBV20-1 and TRBJ2-7, with 7 bases identical to TRBD2. The CDR3 runs 14 residues. V trimming: 3 bases; J trimming: 5 bases; junction bases outside the gene matches: 10. Germline V lookup: CDR1 DFQATT, CDR2 SNEGSKA (reference sequence).

The chain has TRBV5-1 and TRBJ2-7; D may be TRBD1 (5 bases). The CDR3 contains 15 residues. Germline CDR1 is SGHRS and CDR2 is YFSETQ. V was clipped by 3 bases and J by 3 bases, with 16 bases between them. In nucleotides, the CDR3 is TGCGCCAGCAGCTATGGACACCCGTCAGACTACGAGCAGTACTTC. The encoded protein is CASSYGHPSDYEQYF.

The chain carries TRBV4-1 and TRBJ1-4; 11 bases fit TRBD1. The germline V gene encodes CDR1 MGHRA and CDR2 YSYEKL. The V and J ends lost 4 bases and 0 bases, in that order; junction bases with no gene match: 7. This CDR3 has 18 residues. In nucleotides, the CDR3 is TGCGCCAGCAGCCGAGTCGGACAGGGGGCCACAACTAATGAAAAACTGTTTTTT. Translating gives CASSRVGQGATTNEKLFF.

The gene calls are TRBV5-4 and TRBJ1-1, with 8 bases identical to TRBD1. The CDR3 length is 16 residues. CDR1 and CDR2 (germline): SGHNT, YYREEE (reference sequence). The J segment lost 0 bases and the V segment lost 2 bases, leaving 6 bases of the junction unmatched. The CDR3 bases are TGTGCCAGCAGCTTCGGGACAGGAGACATGAACACTGAAGCTTTCTTT. Translation gives CASSFGTGDMNTEAFF.

The chain uses TRBV7-9 and TRBJ2-7; D possibly corresponds to TRBD1 (6 bases). The CDR3 length is 14 residues. V was clipped by 4 bases and J by 2 bases, with 12 bases between them. The germline gives CDR1 SEHNR, CDR2 FQNEAQ (reference sequence). Written as DNA, the CDR3 is TGTGCCAGCAGCTCCCGGGACAATGCCTACGAGCAGTACTTC. This gives the protein CASSSRDNAYEQYF.

The count of this clone is one. The chain joins TRBV21-1 to TRBJ2-7; the table's D gene call, TRBD1, was not cross checked with the DNA. TRBV21-1 is recorded as a pseudogene. The CDR3 length is 13 residues. The CDR3 nucleotides are TGTGCCAGCAGCAAAGTGGTAGACAAATGCAAATACTTC. Translation: CASSKVVDKCKYF.

The chain carries TRBV12-5 and TRBJ2-2, with 10 bases aligning to TRBD1. CDR1 and CDR2 (germline): LGHNT, FRNRAP. This CDR3 contains 13 residues. Trimming at V came to 8 bases and at J to 6 bases, leaving 3 bases not matched to a gene. The CDR3 nucleotides are TGTGCTAGTTCGACAGGGGGCTCCGGGGAGCTGTTTTTT. It encodes CASSTGGSGELFF.

This clone was counted between two and nine times. This chain connects TRBV5-1 to TRBJ2-7; TRBD2 matches at 7 bases. J was trimmed by 4 bases and V by 10 bases; bases with no gene match: 5. CDR1 SGHRS and CDR2 YFSETQ come from the germline V gene. The CDR3 has 11 amino acids. This CDR3 reads CAPDGGYEQYF. Written as DNA, the CDR3 is TGCGCCCCCGACGGGGGGTACGAGCAGTACTTC.

This chain connects TRBV18 to TRBJ2-1, with a tentative D call TRBD1 (6 bases). Germline V gene data show CDR1 as KGHSH and CDR2 as LQKENI. The CDR3 is 13 amino acids. V lost 4 bases to trimming and J lost 8 bases, with 12 bases between them. CDR3: CASSLATGDEQFF. In DNA form, the CDR3 reads TGTGCCAGCTCACTCGCGACAGGCGATGAGCAGTTCTTC.

The V gene is TRBV5-1, the J gene TRBJ2-6; 7 positions agree with TRBD1. Trimming removed 1 base from V and 4 bases from J; junction bases left unmatched: 5. CDR3 length equals 16 residues. Germline V gives CDR1 SGHRS, CDR2 YFSETQ. The CDR3 DNA follows: TGCGCCAGCAGCTTGTCCGACAGGGCCGGGGCCAACGTCCTGACTTTC. Protein: CASSLSDRAGANVLTF.

The table lists this clone with a few counts. The chain couples TRBV7-3 to TRBJ1-6; D is unclear. Trimming cost V 7 bases and J 8 bases, with 18 bases left between them. Germline loops: CDR1 SGHTA, CDR2 FQGTGA. The CDR3 has 15 residues. The CDR3 coding sequence is TGTGCCAGCACACTCAGGCGTCCCCCCTATTCACCCCTCCACTTT. It yields the protein CASTLRRPPYSPLHF.

The CDR3 here is CASSLGQRNQPQHF. In nucleotides, the CDR3 is TGTGCCAGCAGTTTGGGACAGCGCAATCAGCCCCAGCATTTT. This chain joins TRBV7-2 and TRBJ1-5, with 7 bases lining up with TRBD1. The V gene's germline CDR1 is SGHTA and CDR2 FQGNSA. This CDR3 has 14 amino acids. V lost 6 bases to trimming and J lost 2 bases; unmatched junction nucleotides: 4.

V and J are TRBV27 and TRBJ2-1; 10 nucleotides match TRBD2. Trimming took 3 bases from V and 7 from J; bases not matched to a gene: 3. The germline V gene has CDR1 MNHEY and CDR2 SMNVEV (reference sequence). This CDR3 comprises 14 residues. The CDR3 sequence: CASSFERGGNEQFF. CDR3 nucleotide sequence: TGTGCCAGCAGTTTTGAGCGGGGGGGAAATGAGCAGTTCTTC.

CDR3 sequence: CASSSQGQSSLGGYTF. CDR3 bases: TGTGCCAGCAGCTCCCAGGGACAGAGTTCCTTGGGCGGCTACACCTTC. The chain joins TRBV5-4 to TRBJ1-2; 7 nucleotides align to TRBD1. V trimming: 3 bases; J trimming: 8 bases; junction bases outside the gene matches: 16. The V gene's germline CDR1 is SGHNT and CDR2 YYREEE (reference sequence). The CDR3 runs 16 residues. The whole variable domain, filled in from reference TRBV5-4 and TRBJ1-2, reads ETGVTQSPTHLIKTRGQQVTLRCSSQSGHNTVSWYQQALGQGPQFIFQYYREEENGRGNFPPRFSGLQFPNYSSELNVNALELDDSALYLCASSSQGQSSLGGYTFGSGTRLTVV.

CDR3 nucleotide sequence: TGTGCCAGCAGTCCCGGGACAGGGGGCGACTATGGCTACACCTTC. This translates into CASSPGTGGDYGYTF. This chain uses TRBV6-5 with TRBJ1-2; 12 bases agree with TRBD1. The V segment lost 5 bases and the J segment 3 bases; nucleotides outside the gene matches: 4. The CDR3 totals 15 residues. Germline V gives CDR1 MNHEY, CDR2 SVGAGI.

This chain links TRBV30 with TRBJ1-6; D unresolved. Germline V lookup: CDR1 GTSNPN, CDR2 SVGIG (reference sequence). The CDR3 length is 14 residues. The V and J ends lost 1 base and 10 bases respectively, with 14 bases between them. DNA of the CDR3: TGTGCCTGGAGTGCCCGAACCACCTACTCACCCCTCCACTTT. Protein: CAWSARTTYSPLHF.